This T cell receptor (beta chain) was profiled in a study of blood T cell repertoires in COVID-19. For the study at large: Spain, Italy and the United States supplied samples that represented acute and convalescent COVID-19. The cDNA or gDNA used as material had been derived from T cells, B-cell-depleted T cells, or PBMCs.

CDR3 length: 14 amino acids. V dropped 4 bases and J dropped 10; count of bases not matched to a gene: 8. Seattle's enrolled individuals joined amid active infection and were then monitored longitudinally. Profiling relied on immunoSEQ multiplex PCR, and the TCRdb table lists in-frame clones only, not all of them. The profile shows roughly 390,000 clones, about 89% of them singletons. The TCR sequence derives from a woman aged 30 to 39 with COVID-19, enrolled during active disease. Sequencing was done on a sample of peripheral blood. The genes are TRBV5-3 and TRBJ1-6, with TRBD1 identical over 7 bases. Being an ORF, TRBV5-3 has a function that is uncertain. Here the CDR3 reads CARSATGKGSPLHF. The CDR3, as DNA: TGTGCCAGAAGCGCGACAGGGAAAGGGTCACCCCTCCACTTT.